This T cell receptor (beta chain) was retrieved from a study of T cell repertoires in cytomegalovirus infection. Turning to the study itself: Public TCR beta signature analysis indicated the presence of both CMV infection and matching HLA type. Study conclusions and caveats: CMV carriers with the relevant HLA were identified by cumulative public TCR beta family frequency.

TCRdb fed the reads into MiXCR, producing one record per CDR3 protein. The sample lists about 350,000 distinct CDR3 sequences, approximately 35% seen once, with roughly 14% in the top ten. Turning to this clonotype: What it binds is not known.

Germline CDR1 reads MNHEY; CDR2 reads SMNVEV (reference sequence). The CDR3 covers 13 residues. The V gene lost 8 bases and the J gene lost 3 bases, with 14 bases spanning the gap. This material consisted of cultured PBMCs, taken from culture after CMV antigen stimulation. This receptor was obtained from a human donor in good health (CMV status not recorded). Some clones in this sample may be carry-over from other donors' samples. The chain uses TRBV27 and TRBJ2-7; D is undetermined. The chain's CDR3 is CASSVGPDYEQYF. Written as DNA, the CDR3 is TGTGCCAGCTCCGTTGGTCCTGACTACGAGCAGTACTTC.